This T cell receptor beta chain is from a study of blood T cell repertoires in COVID-19. In the study overall: The United States, Italy and Spain were the sources of the acute and convalescent COVID-19 samples. From T cells, B-cell-depleted T cells, or PBMCs came the material, which was cDNA or gDNA.

Authors' data handling: Reference gene primer amplification in the assay estimated nucleated cell counts. Sequenced by immunoSEQ multiplex PCR; TCRdb stores in-frame clones only, minus some. V and J calls and clone size are as listed in that table; D and trimming were resolved from the DNA. The sample lists roughly 30,000 clones, around 84% occurring once. This clone has just a few counts. Trimming cost V 10 bases and J 1 base, with 16 bases left between them. The CDR3 totals 14 residues. CDR1 and CDR2 (germline): MNHEY, SMNVEV (reference sequence). This receptor was taken from a human donor with acute or convalescent COVID-19. The donor label of this sample is uncertain. The specimen was peripheral blood. The chain links TRBV27 to TRBJ1-1; D unclear. CDR3 in amino acids: CATRPADKNTEAFF. The CDR3 nucleotides read TGTGCCACCCGCCCCGCAGATAAGAACACTGAAGCTTTCTTT.